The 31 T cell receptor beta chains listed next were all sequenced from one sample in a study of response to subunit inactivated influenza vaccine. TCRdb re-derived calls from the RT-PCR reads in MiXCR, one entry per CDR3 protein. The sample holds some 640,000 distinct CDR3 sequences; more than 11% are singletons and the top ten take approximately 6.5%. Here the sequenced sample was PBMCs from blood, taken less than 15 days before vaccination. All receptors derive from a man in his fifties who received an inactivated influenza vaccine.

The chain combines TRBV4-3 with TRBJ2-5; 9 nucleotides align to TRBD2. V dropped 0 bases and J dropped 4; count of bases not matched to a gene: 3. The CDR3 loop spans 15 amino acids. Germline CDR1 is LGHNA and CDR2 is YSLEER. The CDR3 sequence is CASSQEGLALETQYF. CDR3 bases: TGCGCCAGCAGCCAAGAGGGACTAGCTCTAGAGACCCAGTACTTC.

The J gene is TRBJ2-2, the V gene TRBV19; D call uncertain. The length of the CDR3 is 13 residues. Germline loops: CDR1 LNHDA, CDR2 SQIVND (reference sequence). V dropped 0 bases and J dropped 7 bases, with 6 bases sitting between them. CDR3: CASSIDRRGELFF. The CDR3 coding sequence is TGTGCCAGTAGTATAGATCGGCGCGGGGAGCTGTTTTTT.

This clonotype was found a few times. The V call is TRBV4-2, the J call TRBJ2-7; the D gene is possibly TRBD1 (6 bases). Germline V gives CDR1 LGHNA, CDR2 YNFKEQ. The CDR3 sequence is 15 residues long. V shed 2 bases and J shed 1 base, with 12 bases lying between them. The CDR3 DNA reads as TGTGCCAGCAGCCAACCGACAGGCGGTTCCTACGAGCAGTACTTC. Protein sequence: CASSQPTGGSYEQYF.

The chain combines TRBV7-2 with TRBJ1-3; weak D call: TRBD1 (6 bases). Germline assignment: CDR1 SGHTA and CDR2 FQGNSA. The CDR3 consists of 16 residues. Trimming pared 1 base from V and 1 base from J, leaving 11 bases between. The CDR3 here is CASSLVSGVSGNTIYF. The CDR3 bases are TGTGCCAGCAGCTTAGTTTCAGGGGTTTCTGGAAACACCATATATTTT. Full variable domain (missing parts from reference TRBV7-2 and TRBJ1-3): GAGVSQSPSNKVTEKGKDVELRCDPISGHTALYWYRQSLGQGLEFLIYFQGNSAPDKSGLPSDRFSAERTGGSVSTLTIQRTQQEDSAVYLCASSLVSGVSGNTIYFGEGSWLTVV.

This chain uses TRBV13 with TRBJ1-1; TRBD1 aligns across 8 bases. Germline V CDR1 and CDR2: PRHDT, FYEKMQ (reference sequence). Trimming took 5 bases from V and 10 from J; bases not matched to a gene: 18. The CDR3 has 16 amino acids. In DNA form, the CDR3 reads TGTGCCAGCAGCCGCTTTCCGACAGGGGTCCGTATTGGAGCTTTCTTT. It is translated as CASSRFPTGVRIGAFF.

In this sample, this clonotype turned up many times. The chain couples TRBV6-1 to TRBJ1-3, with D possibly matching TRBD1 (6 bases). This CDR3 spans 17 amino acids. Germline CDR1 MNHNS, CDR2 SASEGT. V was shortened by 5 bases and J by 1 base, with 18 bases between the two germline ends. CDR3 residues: CASSPGTYRSSGNTIYF. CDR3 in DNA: TGTGCCAGCAGTCCTGGGACATACCGCTCTTCTGGAAACACCATATATTTT.

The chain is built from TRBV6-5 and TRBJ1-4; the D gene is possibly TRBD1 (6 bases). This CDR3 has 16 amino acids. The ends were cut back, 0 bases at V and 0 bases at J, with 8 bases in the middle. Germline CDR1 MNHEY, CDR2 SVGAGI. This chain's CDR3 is CASSYSRGATNEKLFF. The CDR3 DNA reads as TGTGCCAGCAGTTACTCGAGGGGGGCAACTAATGAAAAACTGTTTTTT.

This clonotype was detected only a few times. CDR3: CASSPGDVENTGELFF. CDR3 in DNA: TGCGCCAGCAGCCCCGGGGACGTAGAGAACACCGGGGAGCTGTTTTTT. The rearrangement links TRBV4-3 to TRBJ2-2, with D perhaps TRBD1 or TRBD2 (5 bases each). The CDR3 is 16 residues long. Germline values: CDR1 LGHNA, CDR2 YSLEER. The V end lost 4 bases, the J end lost 1 base, and 13 bases lay between the germline ends.

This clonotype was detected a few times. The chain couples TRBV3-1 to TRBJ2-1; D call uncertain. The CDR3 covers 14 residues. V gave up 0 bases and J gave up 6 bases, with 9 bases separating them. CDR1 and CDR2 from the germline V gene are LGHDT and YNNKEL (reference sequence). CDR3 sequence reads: CASSQDLVSNEQFF. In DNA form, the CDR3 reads TGTGCCAGCAGCCAAGATCTCGTGTCCAATGAGCAGTTCTTC.

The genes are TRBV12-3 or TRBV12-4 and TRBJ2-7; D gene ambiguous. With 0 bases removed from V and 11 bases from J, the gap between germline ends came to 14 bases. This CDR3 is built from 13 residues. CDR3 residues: CASSLASLREKYF. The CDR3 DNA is TGTGCCAGCAGTTTAGCGTCTTTGCGTGAGAAGTACTTC.

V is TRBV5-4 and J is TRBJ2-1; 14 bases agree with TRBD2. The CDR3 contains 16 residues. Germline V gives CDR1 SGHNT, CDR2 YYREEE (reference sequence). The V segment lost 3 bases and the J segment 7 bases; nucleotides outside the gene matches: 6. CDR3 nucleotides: TGTGCCAGCAGCTCAATGACTAGCGGGGGGGTTAATGAGCAGTTCTTC. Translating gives CASSSMTSGGVNEQFF.

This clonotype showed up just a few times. The chain's CDR3 is CASSPLAPQGWQYF. The CDR3 region has the DNA TGTGCCAGCAGTCCTCTAGCTCCCCAAGGGTGGCAGTACTTC. The gene calls are TRBV28 and TRBJ2-7; possibly TRBD2 for D (5 bases). This CDR3 has 14 residues. Germline values: CDR1 MDHEN, CDR2 SYDVKM. Trimming cost V 5 bases and J 9 bases, with 20 bases left between them.

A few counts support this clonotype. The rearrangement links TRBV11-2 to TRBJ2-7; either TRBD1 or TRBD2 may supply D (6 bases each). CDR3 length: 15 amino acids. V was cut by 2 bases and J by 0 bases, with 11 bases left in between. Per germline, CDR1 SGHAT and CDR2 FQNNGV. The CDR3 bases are TGTGCCAGCAGCTTACGGGGGCTAAGCTCCTACGAGCAGTACTTC. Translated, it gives CASSLRGLSSYEQYF.

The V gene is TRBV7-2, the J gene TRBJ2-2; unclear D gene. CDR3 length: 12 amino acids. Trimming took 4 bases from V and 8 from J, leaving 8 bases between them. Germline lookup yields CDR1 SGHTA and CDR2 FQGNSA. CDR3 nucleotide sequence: TGTGCCAGCAGCTACCGCGGTGGGGAGCTGTTTTTT. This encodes CASSYRGGELFF.

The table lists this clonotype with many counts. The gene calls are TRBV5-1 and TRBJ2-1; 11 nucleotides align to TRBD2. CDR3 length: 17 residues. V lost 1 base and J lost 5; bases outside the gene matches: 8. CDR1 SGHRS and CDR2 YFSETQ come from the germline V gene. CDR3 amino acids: CASSLRQLAGVNNEQFF. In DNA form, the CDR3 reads TGCGCCAGCAGCTTGCGTCAACTAGCGGGAGTTAACAATGAGCAGTTCTTC.

CDR3 amino acids: CAEGWLATDTQYF. CDR3 coding DNA: TGTGCCGAAGGCTGGCTAGCCACAGATACGCAGTATTTT. The chain is built from TRBV7-9 and TRBJ2-3; weak D call: TRBD2 (5 bases). Trimming removed 11 bases at V and 2 bases at J, with 14 bases between. This CDR3 has 13 amino acids. Germline V lookup: CDR1 SEHNR, CDR2 FQNEAQ (reference sequence).

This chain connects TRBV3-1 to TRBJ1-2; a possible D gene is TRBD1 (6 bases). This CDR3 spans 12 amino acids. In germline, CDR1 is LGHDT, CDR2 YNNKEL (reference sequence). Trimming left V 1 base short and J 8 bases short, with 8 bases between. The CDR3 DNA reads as TGTGCCAGCAGCCAAGTGAGGGGGGGCTACACCTTC. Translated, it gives CASSQVRGGYTF.

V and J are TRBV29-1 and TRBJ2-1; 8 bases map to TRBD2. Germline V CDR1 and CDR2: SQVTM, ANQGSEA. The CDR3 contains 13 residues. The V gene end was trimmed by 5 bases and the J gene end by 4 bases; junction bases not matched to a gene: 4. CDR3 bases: TGCAGCGTTACTAGCGGACTGTACAATGAGCAGTTCTTC. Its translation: CSVTSGLYNEQFF.

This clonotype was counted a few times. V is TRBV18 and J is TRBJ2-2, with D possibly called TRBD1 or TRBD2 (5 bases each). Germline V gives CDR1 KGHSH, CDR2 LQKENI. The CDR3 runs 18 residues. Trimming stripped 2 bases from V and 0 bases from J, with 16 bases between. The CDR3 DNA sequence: TGTGCCAGCTCACCAAATGCGATACGGGGCCCGAACACCGGGGAGCTGTTTTTT. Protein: CASSPNAIRGPNTGELFF.

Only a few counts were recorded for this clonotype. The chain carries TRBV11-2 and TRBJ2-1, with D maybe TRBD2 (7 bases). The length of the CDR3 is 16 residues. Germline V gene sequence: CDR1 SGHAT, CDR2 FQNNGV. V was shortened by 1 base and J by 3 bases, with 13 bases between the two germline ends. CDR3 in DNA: TGTGCCAGCAGCTTAGGGGAGGGGGGGGGCTACAATGAGCAGTTCTTC. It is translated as CASSLGEGGGYNEQFF.

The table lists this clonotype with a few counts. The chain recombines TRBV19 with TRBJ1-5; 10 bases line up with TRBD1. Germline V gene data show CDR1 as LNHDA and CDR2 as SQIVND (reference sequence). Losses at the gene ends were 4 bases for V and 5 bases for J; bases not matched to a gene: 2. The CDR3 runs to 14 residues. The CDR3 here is CASSRDRGHQPQHF. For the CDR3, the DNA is TGTGCCAGTAGTAGAGACAGGGGGCATCAGCCCCAGCATTTT.

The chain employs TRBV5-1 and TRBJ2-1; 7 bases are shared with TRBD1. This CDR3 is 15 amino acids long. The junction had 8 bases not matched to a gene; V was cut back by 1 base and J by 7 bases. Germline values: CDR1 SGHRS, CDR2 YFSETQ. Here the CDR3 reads CASSLTTGLRNEQFF. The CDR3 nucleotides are TGCGCCAGCAGCTTGACGACAGGGCTGAGAAATGAGCAGTTCTTC.

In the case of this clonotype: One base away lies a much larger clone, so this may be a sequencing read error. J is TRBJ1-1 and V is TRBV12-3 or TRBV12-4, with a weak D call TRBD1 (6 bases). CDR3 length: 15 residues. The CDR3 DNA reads TGTGTCAGCAGTTACAGCGGGGGCAGGGGCACTGAAGCTTTCTTT. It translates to CVSSYSGGRGTEAFF.

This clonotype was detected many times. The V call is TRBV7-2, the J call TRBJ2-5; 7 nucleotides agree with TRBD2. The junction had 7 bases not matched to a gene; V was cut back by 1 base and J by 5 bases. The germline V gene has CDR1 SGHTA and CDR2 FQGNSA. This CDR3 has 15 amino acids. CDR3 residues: CASSLERDPFETQYF. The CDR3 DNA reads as TGTGCCAGCAGCTTAGAGCGGGACCCGTTTGAGACCCAGTACTTC.

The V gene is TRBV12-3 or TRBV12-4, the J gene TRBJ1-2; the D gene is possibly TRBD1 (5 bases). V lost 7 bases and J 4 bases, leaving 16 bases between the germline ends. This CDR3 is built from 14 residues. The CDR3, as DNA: TGTGCCAGCACTCACCGGGACGCTCCCTATGGCTACACCTTC. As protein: CASTHRDAPYGYTF.

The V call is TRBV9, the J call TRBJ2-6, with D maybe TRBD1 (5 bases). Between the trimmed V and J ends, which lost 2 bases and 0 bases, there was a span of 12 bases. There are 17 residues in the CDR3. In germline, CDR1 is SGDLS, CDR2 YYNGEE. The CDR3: CASSVALGRSGANVLTF. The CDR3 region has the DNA TGTGCCAGCAGCGTGGCCCTGGGGCGCTCTGGGGCCAACGTCCTGACTTTC. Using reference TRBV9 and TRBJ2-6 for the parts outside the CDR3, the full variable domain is DSGVTQTPKHLITATGQRVTLRCSPRSGDLSVYWYQQSLDQGLQFLIQYYNGEERAKGNILERFSAQQFPDLHSELNLSSLELGDSALYFCASSVALGRSGANVLTFGAGSRLTVL.

The DNA of the CDR3 is TGTGCCAGCAGCCTCACGATGACAACAGATACGCAGTATTTT. Translation gives CASSLTMTTDTQYF. The V call is TRBV7-8, the J call TRBJ2-3; D unclear. Trimming stripped 5 bases from V and 3 bases from J, with 12 bases between. The CDR3 is 14 amino acids. Per germline, CDR1 SGHVS and CDR2 FQNEAQ.

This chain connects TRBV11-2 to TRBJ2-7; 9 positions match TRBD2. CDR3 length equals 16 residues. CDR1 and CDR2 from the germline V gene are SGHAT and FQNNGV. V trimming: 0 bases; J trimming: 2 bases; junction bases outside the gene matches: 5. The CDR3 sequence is CASSLDLASGAYEQYF. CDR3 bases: TGTGCCAGCAGCTTAGATTTGGCTAGCGGGGCCTACGAGCAGTACTTC.

Here the CDR3 reads CASSQDVLSLYNEQFF. CDR3 nucleotides: TGTGCCAGCAGCCAAGATGTCTTGTCCCTCTACAATGAGCAGTTCTTC. J is TRBJ2-1 and V is TRBV3-1, with D uncertain. Trimming cost V 0 bases and J 3 bases, with 12 bases left between them. The germline CDR1 and CDR2 sequences are LGHDT and YNNKEL (reference sequence). CDR3 length equals 16 residues.

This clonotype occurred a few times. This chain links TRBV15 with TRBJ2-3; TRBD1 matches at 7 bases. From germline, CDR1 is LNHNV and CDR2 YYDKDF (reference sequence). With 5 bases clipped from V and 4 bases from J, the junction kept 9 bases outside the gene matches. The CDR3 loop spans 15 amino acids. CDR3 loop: CATSPQLTGPDTQYF. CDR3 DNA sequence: TGTGCCACCAGCCCTCAATTGACAGGGCCAGATACGCAGTATTTT.

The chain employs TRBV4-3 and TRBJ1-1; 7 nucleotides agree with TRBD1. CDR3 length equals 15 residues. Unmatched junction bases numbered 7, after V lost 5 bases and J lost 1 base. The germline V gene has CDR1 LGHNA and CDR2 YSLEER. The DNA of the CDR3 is TGCGCCAGCAGCTACGACAGGGCTTGGAACACTGAAGCTTTCTTT. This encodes CASSYDRAWNTEAFF.